Below, 28 T cell receptor beta chains from the same sample are listed, as sequenced in a study of blood T cells in healthy people across ages. A second PCR of roughly 7 to 11 cycles used a sample-barcoded 5' primer and a J-beta primer mix. TCRdb re-derived calls from the 5' RACE reads in MiXCR, one entry per CDR3 protein. The table shows under 1,000,000 distinct CDR3 sequences, with under 40% occurring only once. Sequenced sample: blood. The receptors originated from a man aged 18 to 29 in good health.

The genes are TRBV13 and TRBJ2-5; 8 bases map to TRBD1. The DNA end lines up better with TRBJ2-7; the J call may be wrong. The length of the CDR3 is 14 residues. The germline CDR1 and CDR2 sequences are PRHDT and FYEKMQ (reference sequence). The DNA of the CDR3 is TGTGCCAGCAGCAAGACAGGGGAGGTTTACGAGCAGTACTTC. It is translated as CASSKTGEVYEQYF.

This clonotype was seen just once. The limits of the CDR3 on the DNA are not certain, so only TCRdb's listed CDR3 is given. The rearrangement joins TRBV12-3 or TRBV12-4 to TRBJ2-2; whether TRBD1, the table's D call, matches the DNA was not checked. The CDR3 length is 14 residues, termini included. This chain's CDR3 is CASILGGGTGELFF.

The chain couples TRBV10-3 to TRBJ2-5, with 7 bases fitting TRBD2. The DNA end is more similar to TRBJ2-7, so the J call may be wrong. This CDR3 has 16 residues. The germline CDR1 and CDR2 sequences are ENHRY and SYGVKD. The DNA of the CDR3 is TGTGCCATCAGTGAGACCTCTGGCGGGAGCCTCGGCGAGCAGTACTTC. It specifies CAISETSGGSLGEQYF.

About this clonotype: A read error may explain this, as a much larger clone is one base away. The rearrangement links TRBV12-3 or TRBV12-4 to TRBJ1-5; no reliable D call. V was pared by 8 bases and J by 4 bases, with 12 bases between. This CDR3 contains 13 residues. This CDR3 reads CASGRDLNQPQHF. CDR3 sequence (DNA): TGTGCCAGCGGTCGAGACTTAAATCAGCCCCAGCATTTT.

The rearrangement links TRBV5-4 to TRBJ2-6; D possibly uses TRBD1 or TRBD2 (5 bases each). Germline V gene sequence: CDR1 SGHNT, CDR2 YYREEE (reference sequence). Trimming shortened V by 0 bases and J by 8 bases, and 9 bases separated the two germline ends. The CDR3 runs 14 residues. CDR3 region: CASSLAWGTNVLTF. CDR3 in DNA: TGTGCCAGCAGCTTGGCTTGGGGGACCAACGTCCTGACTTTC.

In this sample, this clonotype turned up a few times. The CDR3 spells CSATPRRGDTQYF. CDR3 DNA: TGCAGTGCTACACCGAGAAGGGGGGATACGCAGTATTTT. The chain employs TRBV20-1 and TRBJ2-3, with a tentative D call TRBD1 (6 bases). Germline V lookup: CDR1 DFQATT, CDR2 SNEGSKA (reference sequence). V was cut by 4 bases and J by 6 bases, with 14 bases left in between. The CDR3 is made up of 13 amino acids.

This chain links TRBV5-1 with TRBJ2-5; 9 positions match TRBD1. The J call may not be correct, given that the DNA end is closer to TRBJ2-7. Germline CDR1 reads SGHRS; CDR2 reads YFSETQ. CDR3 length equals 12 residues. For the CDR3, the DNA is TGCGCCAGCACGGGACAGGGCCACGAGCAGTACTTC. It specifies CASTGQGHEQYF.

The CDR3 reads CASSQGRRVNMNTEAFF. Written as DNA, the CDR3 is TGTGCCAGCAGCCAAGGGCGCAGGGTAAATATGAACACTGAAGCTTTCTTT. The V and J genes are TRBV14 and TRBJ1-1; D is possibly TRBD1 (5 bases). Germline V gene lookup returns CDR1 SGHDN and CDR2 FVKESK. V shed 1 base and J shed 0 bases, with 15 bases lying between them. The CDR3 contains 17 residues. The whole variable domain, filled in from reference TRBV14 and TRBJ1-1, reads EAGVTQFPSHSVIEKGQTVTLRCDPISGHDNLYWYRRVMGKEIKFLLHFVKESKQDESGMPNNRFLAERTGGTYSTLKVQPAELEDSGVYFCASSQGRRVNMNTEAFFGQGTRLTVV.

This clonotype appeared many times. The CDR3 spells CSVDSGDSSYNEQFF. CDR3 DNA: TGCAGCGTTGATAGCGGGGACAGCTCCTACAATGAGCAGTTCTTC. The J gene is TRBJ2-1, the V gene TRBV29-1, with D perhaps TRBD2 (8 bases). V lost 3 bases and J 0 bases, leaving 12 bases between the germline ends. CDR3 length equals 15 residues. Germline values: CDR1 SQVTM, CDR2 ANQGSEA.

The rearrangement links TRBV5-1 to TRBJ2-7, with D perhaps matching TRBD1 (6 bases). The V and J ends lost 0 bases and 0 bases respectively, with 13 bases between them. This CDR3 comprises 16 residues. Per the germline V gene, CDR1 is SGHRS and CDR2 is YFSETQ. The CDR3: CASSLVATGSSYEQYF. The CDR3 DNA is TGCGCCAGCAGCTTGGTTGCGACAGGATCCTCCTACGAGCAGTACTTC.

The chain joins TRBV25-1 to TRBJ2-3; TRBD2 aligns across 9 bases. The CDR3 extends over 16 amino acids. J was trimmed by 3 bases and V by 3 bases; bases with no gene match: 7. Per the germline V gene, CDR1 is MGHDK and CDR2 is SYGVNS. For the CDR3, the DNA is TGTGCCAGCAGTGACCTCTTAGCGGGGGATACAGATACGCAGTATTTT. As protein: CASSDLLAGDTDTQYF.

This rearrangement joins TRBV20-1 to TRBJ2-2; D might be TRBD1 or TRBD2, each matching 6 bases. Germline CDR1 is DFQATT and CDR2 is SNEGSKA (reference sequence). The V gene lost 1 base and the J gene lost 8 bases, with 11 bases spanning the gap. This CDR3 contains 13 residues. The CDR3 is CSARVGGIGELFF. The CDR3 nucleotides are TGCAGTGCTAGAGTAGGGGGGATAGGGGAGCTGTTTTTT.

There are a few counts of this clonotype. This chain connects TRBV6-5 to TRBJ2-1; D is unresolved. CDR3 length: 14 residues. V lost 2 bases, J lost 9 bases, and 14 bases lay in between. CDR1 is MNHEY, CDR2 SVGAGI, per germline. The CDR3 DNA reads as TGTGCCAGCAGTTACGATGGTTGGGTCCGTGAGCAGTTCTTC. This translates into CASSYDGWVREQFF.

The chain carries TRBV4-3 and TRBJ2-3; 8 nucleotides match TRBD1. Trimming cost V 1 base and J 0 bases; bases outside gene matches: 9. The CDR3 spans 18 residues. Germline CDR1 reads LGHNA; CDR2 reads YSLEER. The CDR3 DNA reads TGCGCCAGCAGCCAAGCCTCCAATACAGGGGGTAGCACAGATACGCAGTATTTT. As protein: CASSQASNTGGSTDTQYF.

This clonotype was observed a handful of times. The chain combines TRBV10-3 with TRBJ2-2; no definite D call. V lost 11 bases to trimming and J lost 4 bases, with 8 bases between them. CDR3 length: 11 amino acids. Germline V CDR1 and CDR2: ENHRY, SYGVKD. The CDR3 is CAAQFTGELFF. The DNA of the CDR3 is TGTGCCGCTCAATTCACCGGGGAGCTGTTTTTT.

This sequence joins TRBV6-5 and TRBJ1-5; 9 nucleotides line up with TRBD1. The germline V gene encodes CDR1 MNHEY and CDR2 SVGAGI. The CDR3 runs 13 residues. V lost 8 bases and J lost 7; bases outside the gene matches: 6. The CDR3 here is CASGRDREQPQHF. The CDR3 nucleotides are TGTGCCAGCGGCCGGGACAGGGAACAGCCCCAGCATTTT.

V gene TRBV6-1 combines with J gene TRBJ1-1, with 7 bases aligning to TRBD1. The CDR3 runs 15 residues. The germline gives CDR1 MNHNS, CDR2 SASEGT. The trim removed 8 bases at V and 4 bases at J, leaving 13 bases unmatched. In DNA form, the CDR3 reads TGTGCCAGCTCAAAACAACCGGGACAGTTCACTGAAGCTTTCTTT. As protein: CASSKQPGQFTEAFF.

This clonotype was recorded at least ten times. This chain uses TRBV4-3 with TRBJ2-7; 9 positions match TRBD2. The germline gives CDR1 LGHNA, CDR2 YSLEER. V lost 0 bases to trimming and J lost 0 bases; unmatched junction nucleotides: 12. This CDR3 has 19 residues. For the CDR3, the DNA is TGCGCCAGCAGCCAAGATCGGGTGGGAAGCGGGGGGCCCTCCTACGAGCAGTACTTC. Translating gives CASSQDRVGSGGPSYEQYF.

The chain uses TRBV2 and TRBJ2-1, with D perhaps TRBD1 (6 bases). Germline V gene data show CDR1 as SNHLY and CDR2 as FYNNEI. This CDR3 contains 15 residues. The germline V and J ends were trimmed by 3 bases and 3 bases, with 12 bases remaining between them. CDR3: CASSDGRGYYNEQFF. The CDR3 nucleotides are TGTGCCAGCAGTGACGGCAGGGGTTACTACAATGAGCAGTTCTTC.

Many counts were recorded for this clonotype. The chain combines TRBV29-1 with TRBJ1-5, with D uncertain. Trimming left V 4 bases short and J 0 bases short, with 7 bases between. The CDR3 is 13 residues long. CDR1 SQVTM and CDR2 ANQGSEA come from the germline V gene. CDR3 sequence: CSVAENSNQPQHF. The CDR3 DNA is TGCAGCGTTGCTGAAAATAGCAATCAGCCCCAGCATTTT. The full variable domain, with the rest looked up from reference TRBV29-1 and TRBJ1-5, is SAVISQKPSRDICQRGTSLTIQCQVDSQVTMMFWYRQQPGQSLTLIATANQGSEATYESGFVIDKFPISRPNLTFSTLTVSNMSPEDSSIYLCSVAENSNQPQHFGDGTRLSIL.

The genes are TRBV10-3 and TRBJ1-2; a possible D gene is TRBD1 (6 bases). Trimming left V 0 bases short and J 4 bases short, with 18 bases between. Germline V gene data show CDR1 as ENHRY and CDR2 as SYGVKD. The CDR3 covers 17 residues. In DNA form, the CDR3 reads TGTGCCATCAGTGAGTCGAAACTTTCCAGGGGTATCTATGGCTACACCTTC. This encodes CAISESKLSRGIYGYTF.

This clonotype was seen a handful of times. The rearrangement joins TRBV7-2 to TRBJ1-2, with 7 bases identical to TRBD1. The germline V gene has CDR1 SGHTA and CDR2 FQGNSA. The CDR3 sequence is 16 residues long. Trimming cost V 4 bases and J 4 bases; bases outside gene matches: 12. The CDR3 region is CASSSDRTGDFYGYTF. CDR3 nucleotides: TGTGCCAGCAGCTCGGATAGGACAGGCGATTTCTATGGCTACACCTTC. Full variable domain (outside the CDR3, taken from reference TRBV7-2 and TRBJ1-2): GAGVSQSPSNKVTEKGKDVELRCDPISGHTALYWYRQSLGQGLEFLIYFQGNSAPDKSGLPSDRFSAERTGGSVSTLTIQRTQQEDSAVYLCASSSDRTGDFYGYTFGSGTRLTVV.

To note about this clonotype: The DNA is left out, because the CDR3 cannot be placed on it with certainty; the CDR3 is given as TCRdb lists it. The genes are TRBV5-1 and TRBJ2-1; the D call in the table, TRBD2, was not verified against the DNA. The CDR3 adds up to 22 amino acids, both ends counted. Germline lookup yields CDR1 SGHRS and CDR2 YFSETQ. The CDR3 sequence: CASSFYICSAGASGRDYNEQFF.

This clonotype was seen repeatedly, ten times or more. The chain recombines TRBV7-2 with TRBJ2-5; 11 bases map to TRBD2. J was trimmed by 4 bases and V by 5 bases; bases with no gene match: 6. CDR1 and CDR2 from the germline V gene are SGHTA and FQGNSA. This CDR3 is 15 amino acids long. This CDR3 is CASSISGGAGETQYF. In DNA form, the CDR3 reads TGTGCCAGCAGCATTAGCGGGGGGGCAGGAGAGACCCAGTACTTC. Based on the CDR3 plus reference TRBV7-2 and TRBJ2-5, the full variable domain is GAGVSQSPSNKVTEKGKDVELRCDPISGHTALYWYRQSLGQGLEFLIYFQGNSAPDKSGLPSDRFSAERTGGSVSTLTIQRTQQEDSAVYLCASSISGGAGETQYFGPGTRLLVL.

A few counts support this clonotype. The chain has TRBV10-3 and TRBJ2-7; D may match TRBD1 or TRBD2 (5 bases each). Trimming took 3 bases from V and 0 from J, leaving 24 bases between them. The CDR3 is made up of 19 amino acids. Germline CDR1 reads ENHRY; CDR2 reads SYGVKD. The CDR3 coding sequence is TGTGCCATCAGTGACGTCAAAGTAACCAGGGACGGCAGCTCCTACGAGCAGTACTTC. Translated, it gives CAISDVKVTRDGSSYEQYF.

This clonotype showed up just a few times. The V call is TRBV30, the J call TRBJ2-4, with 8 bases lining up with TRBD1. CDR3 size: 16 residues. Per germline, CDR1 GTSNPN and CDR2 SVGIG (reference sequence). V was pared by 1 base and J by 2 bases, with 7 bases of the junction left unmatched. The DNA of the CDR3 is TGTGCCTGGAGTGAAGGACAGGGAATCCCCAAAAACATTCAGTACTTC. This sequence encodes CAWSEGQGIPKNIQYF.

A remark on this clonotype: This may stem from a read error, because a much larger clone lies one nucleotide away. V usage is TRBV7-2 and J usage is TRBJ2-5, with D possibly called TRBD1 or TRBD2 (5 bases each). Germline V gives CDR1 SGHTA, CDR2 FQGNSA. This CDR3 region has 14 residues. CDR3 DNA: TGTGCCAGCAGCTTCTCGAGCGGACAAGGGACCCAGTACTTC. This encodes CASSFSSGQGTQYF.

The chain employs TRBV5-1 and TRBJ2-1; maybe TRBD2 (6 bases). The CDR3 sequence is 16 residues long. Germline CDR1 reads SGHRS; CDR2 reads YFSETQ. With 0 bases removed from V and 3 bases from J, the gap between germline ends came to 13 bases. CDR3 nucleotides: TGCGCCAGCAGCTTGGACGGGGGTCAGGTCTACAATGAGCAGTTCTTC. Its protein is CASSLDGGQVYNEQFF.